These 21 T cell receptor beta chains originate from one sample sequenced in a study of blood T cell repertoires in COVID-19. Libraries were prepared by immunoSEQ multiplex PCR; TCRdb keeps only in-frame clonotypes and omits some of them. The sample has tens of thousands of clones, roughly nine tenths seen once. Specimen: peripheral blood. These receptors all stem from a human donor with active COVID-19. The donor label of this sample is uncertain.

The chain links TRBV6-5 to TRBJ2-7; no firm D call. Trimming removed 0 bases from V and 3 bases from J, with 15 bases in between. Germline V gene sequence: CDR1 MNHEY, CDR2 SVGAGI. The CDR3 totals 16 residues. CDR3 sequence: CASSYSAVASLYEQYF. DNA of the CDR3: TGTGCCAGCAGTTACTCGGCCGTAGCTTCTCTCTACGAGCAGTACTTC.

This rearrangement joins TRBV6-2 or TRBV6-3 to TRBJ1-5, with TRBD1 as a possible D gene (5 bases). Germline assignment: CDR1 MNHEY and CDR2 SVGEGT. The CDR3 is 16 amino acids. V shed 2 bases and J shed 6 bases, with 17 bases lying between them. CDR3 coding DNA: TGTGCCAGCAGTTACGGTCCCAGGGCGGAACCTCAGCCCCAGCATTTT. Encoded protein: CASSYGPRAEPQPQHF.

The chain is built from TRBV4-1 and TRBJ2-3; TRBD2 matches at 13 bases. CDR3 length: 17 residues. V lost 4 bases, J lost 1 base, and 5 bases stayed unmatched. CDR1 MGHRA and CDR2 YSYEKL come from the germline V gene. CDR3: CASSPAGTSGGTDTQYF. Written as DNA, the CDR3 is TGCGCCAGCAGCCCCGCGGGGACTAGCGGGGGCACAGATACGCAGTATTTT.

The table lists this clone with a count of one. The chain couples TRBV27 to TRBJ1-1; tentative D call: TRBD1 (6 bases). Trimming removed 5 bases at V and 5 bases at J, with 12 bases between. Per germline, CDR1 MNHEY and CDR2 SMNVEV (reference sequence). This CDR3 spans 13 amino acids. CDR3 sequence (DNA): TGTGCCAGCAGTGAACAGGGACGGACTGAAGCTTTCTTT. It encodes CASSEQGRTEAFF.

The chain combines TRBV10-2 with TRBJ2-7, with TRBD1 identical over 7 bases. V gave up 10 bases and J gave up 0 bases; unmatched junction bases: 12. The CDR3 contains 15 residues. Germline values: CDR1 WSHSY, CDR2 SAAADI. The CDR3 loop reads CATQGSGDSSYEQYF. CDR3 nucleotide sequence: TGCGCCACTCAAGGGTCCGGGGACAGCTCCTACGAGCAGTACTTC.

The chain carries TRBV6-1 and TRBJ1-2; D unresolved. Looked up from germline, CDR1 is MNHNS and CDR2 is SASEGT. Trimming left V 0 bases short and J 7 bases short, with 9 bases between. The CDR3 spans 13 residues. In DNA form, the CDR3 reads TGTGCCAGCAGTGAAGCGGCTCCCCTTGGCTACACCTTC. Translated: CASSEAAPLGYTF.

The chain couples TRBV19 to TRBJ2-7; 10 bases match TRBD1. V trimming: 4 bases; J trimming: 5 bases; junction bases outside the gene matches: 5. The CDR3 spans 14 residues. The germline gives CDR1 LNHDA, CDR2 SQIVND (reference sequence). The CDR3 sequence is CASSTDRGGNEQYF. The CDR3 nucleotides are TGTGCCAGTAGTACGGACAGGGGGGGGAACGAGCAGTACTTC.

The gene calls are TRBV4-1 and TRBJ2-3, with TRBD2 as a possible D gene (6 bases). Per the germline V gene, CDR1 is MGHRA and CDR2 is YSYEKL. The V end lost 3 bases, the J end lost 3 bases, and 16 bases lay between the germline ends. The CDR3 is 16 amino acids. The CDR3 spells CASSHDDGAGTDTQYF. CDR3 DNA sequence: TGCGCCAGCAGCCATGACGACGGGGCGGGGACAGATACGCAGTATTTT.

The chain has TRBV4-1 and TRBJ2-5; 10 nucleotides line up with TRBD2. Trimming took 1 base from V and 5 from J; bases not matched to a gene: 7. CDR3 size: 16 residues. Germline CDR1 and CDR2: MGHRA and YSYEKL. CDR3 in DNA: TGCGCCAGCAGCCAAGGGCATAGCGGGGGGATCGAGACCCAGTACTTC. As protein: CASSQGHSGGIETQYF.

The chain links TRBV11-3 to TRBJ2-7, with 8 positions matching TRBD2. The V segment lost 5 bases and the J segment 5 bases; nucleotides outside the gene matches: 5. CDR1 SGHNT and CDR2 YENEEA come from the germline V gene. This CDR3 comprises 13 residues. Written as DNA, the CDR3 is TGTGCCAGCAGCCTAGGACTAGCCAACGAGCAGTACTTC. Its protein is CASSLGLANEQYF.

The chain is built from TRBV27 and TRBJ1-5; 8 nucleotides agree with TRBD1. The CDR3 has 14 amino acids. The trim removed 6 bases at V and 2 bases at J, leaving 3 bases unmatched. Germline V gives CDR1 MNHEY, CDR2 SMNVEV (reference sequence). Here the CDR3 reads CASRGTGRNQPQHF. The DNA of the CDR3 is TGTGCCAGCAGAGGGACAGGACGCAATCAGCCCCAGCATTTT.

The chain recombines TRBV6-5 with TRBJ2-1, with 8 bases aligning to TRBD1. The CDR3 extends over 14 amino acids. With 4 bases clipped from V and 5 bases from J, the junction kept 4 bases outside the gene matches. Germline-derived CDR1 and CDR2 are MNHEY and SVGAGI. As DNA, the CDR3 is TGTGCCAGCAGTTCCAGACAGGGGAACAATGAGCAGTTCTTC. Its translation: CASSSRQGNNEQFF.

The chain recombines TRBV10-3 with TRBJ1-5; 9 positions match TRBD1. The CDR3 has 12 amino acids. Trimming removed 10 bases from V and 4 bases from J; junction bases left unmatched: 2. In germline, CDR1 is ENHRY, CDR2 SYGVKD. This CDR3 reads CATGQGNQPQHF. For the CDR3, the DNA is TGTGCCACCGGACAGGGGAATCAGCCCCAGCATTTT.

The chain uses TRBV9 and TRBJ2-5, with TRBD1 matching 7 bases. CDR1 and CDR2 from the germline V gene are SGDLS and YYNGEE. Trimming removed 4 bases from V and 2 bases from J; junction bases left unmatched: 5. The CDR3 has 14 amino acids. CDR3 sequence: CASSPMTGQETQYF. CDR3 sequence (DNA): TGTGCCAGCAGCCCTATGACAGGGCAAGAGACCCAGTACTTC.

The V gene is TRBV5-1, the J gene TRBJ2-1, with TRBD2 identical over 12 bases. J lost 5 bases, V lost 5 bases, and 8 bases had no gene match. The germline V gene has CDR1 SGHRS and CDR2 YFSETQ. The CDR3 spans 16 residues. The CDR3 region is CASSPSGGASHNEQFF. The CDR3 DNA is TGCGCCAGCAGTCCTAGCGGGGGGGCCTCACACAATGAGCAGTTCTTC.

V is TRBV5-4 and J is TRBJ1-1; D is possibly TRBD1 (5 bases). Germline assignment: CDR1 SGHNT and CDR2 YYREEE (reference sequence). Trimming took 5 bases from V and 4 from J, leaving 18 bases between them. The CDR3 contains 15 residues. CDR3 sequence reads: CASSPGGVGPTEAFF. CDR3 nucleotides: TGTGCCAGCAGTCCCGGGGGGGTCGGCCCCACTGAAGCTTTCTTT.

The chain employs TRBV2 and TRBJ1-1; no firm D call. The V and J ends lost 1 base and 9 bases respectively, with 9 bases between them. There are 12 residues in the CDR3. The V gene's germline CDR1 is SNHLY and CDR2 FYNNEI. DNA for the CDR3: TGTGCCAGCAGTGAAGACGGTCAAAAAGCTTTCTTT. Translated, it gives CASSEDGQKAFF.

In the case of this clone: A junction end diverges from the germline sequence, so it may reflect a read error. The chain is built from TRBV5-1 and TRBJ2-2; the D gene is possibly TRBD1 (6 bases). The germline V gene has CDR1 SGHRS and CDR2 YFSETQ. This CDR3 is built from 15 residues. The CDR3 DNA follows: TGCGCCAGCAGCTTGGGGGGCAGGGGCACCCGGGAGCTGTTTTTT. Its translation: CASSLGGRGTRELFF.

The V and J genes are TRBV11-2 and TRBJ2-2; 8 nucleotides agree with TRBD1. Trimming took 5 bases from V and 4 from J; bases not matched to a gene: 6. CDR3 length: 15 residues. Germline loops: CDR1 SGHAT, CDR2 FQNNGV. The CDR3 protein is CASSPRQGRTGELFF. As DNA, the CDR3 is TGTGCCAGCAGCCCCAGACAGGGGCGCACCGGGGAGCTGTTTTTT.

This chain joins TRBV27 and TRBJ1-5, with unresolved D. This CDR3 region has 13 residues. Germline values: CDR1 MNHEY, CDR2 SMNVEV (reference sequence). V was cut by 3 bases and J by 0 bases, with 3 bases left in between. CDR3 bases: TGTGCCAGCAGTTTGAGTAGCAATCAGCCCCAGCATTTT. It encodes CASSLSSNQPQHF.

As DNA, the CDR3 is TGTGCCATCAGTGAGTCGAACGGGTATAATTCACCCCTCCACTTT. Translating gives CAISESNGYNSPLHF. This chain links TRBV10-3 with TRBJ1-6; D ambiguous. Germline loops: CDR1 ENHRY, CDR2 SYGVKD. Trimming cost V 0 bases and J 4 bases, with 7 bases left between them. There are 15 residues in the CDR3.